The clone carrying this T cell receptor beta chain was picked up many times. This record belongs to a study of early T cells in non-severe SARS-CoV-2 infection. Study-wide background: Bulk RNA from unsorted whole blood was sequenced; chains were unpaired.

Each CDR3 protein is one row after TCRdb ran MiXCR on the 5' RACE reads. The sample has tens of thousands of distinct CDR3 sequences; less than 5% are singletons. Sequencing was carried out using whole blood. This receptor was identified in an adult who was a healthcare worker with PCR-confirmed SARS-CoV-2 infection or an uninfected control (not recorded which).

The CDR3 here is CASSWAGNTEAFF. In DNA form, the CDR3 reads TGCGCCAGCAGCTGGGCGGGGAACACTGAAGCTTTCTTT. The V call is TRBV5-1, the J call TRBJ1-1, with unresolved D. With 3 bases removed from V and 1 base from J, the gap between germline ends came to 7 bases. This CDR3 has 13 residues. Per germline, CDR1 SGHRS and CDR2 YFSETQ.